This T cell receptor beta chain was captured in a study of cytomegalovirus exposure and HLA in healthy donors (dated by TCRdb to between 2016 and 2019). About the full investigation: An earlier analysis of several hundred of the donors reported approximately 300 Gb of sequence data and about 120 million unique TCR beta sequences obtained from around 180 million T cells. In a later genetic analysis, genome-wide SNP genotypes for about 55% of the 666 donors were used, and that subset was treated as a discovery cohort. In an earlier analysis of about 590 of the donors, high-throughput TCR beta sequencing was used to judge whether each TCR beta V gene segment behaved as functional or pseudogenic. Among a few hundred genotyped donors of the cohort, an average of roughly 240,000 unique TCR beta nucleotide sequences were sequenced per donor, roughly 20% of them non-productive. The study was designed to test whether signatures of past pathogen exposure could be identified by cataloging public T cell receptors. A later analysis re-examined previously published TCR beta repertoires from 600 to 700 donors and added high-resolution HLA genotyping to investigate patterns of TCR occurrence. HLA typing included class I and class II loci at four-digit resolution. Typing coverage varied by locus: about 620-630 donors for A, B, C, DRB1 and DQB1; approximately 520 for DQA1; approximately 610 for DPA1; under 490 for DPB1. Roughly 300 gigabases of sequencing data and 70 million to 100 million unique TCR sequences were included in an early release covering under 650 HLA-typed donors. In the later analysis, no new phenotypic data were used to find candidate immune exposures; instead, reliance was placed on TCR beta sequences and their occurrence across donors. Every discovery cohort repertoire had been produced on one sequencing platform. Of the 398 genotyped donors, 80% to 90% were placed in the genetic ancestry cluster associated with self-reported Caucasian donors. A separate validation cohort of roughly 130 different subjects was used in addition to the roughly 620-subject first cohort. Donor age, sex, ethnicity and CMV serostatus were compiled alongside the repertoire data. To predict cytomegalovirus infection status, the study brought together high-throughput TCR immunosequencing, statistical association of individual TCRs with disease status, and machine learning. Using immunosequencing, the study profiled T cell repertoires from 640 or so subjects and related those repertoires to cytomegalovirus serostatus. A handful of DR-DQ haplotypes were handled as single units for association and clustering because linkage in the cohort was strong.

Libraries came from the immunoSEQ multiplex PCR assay. For the multiplex PCR, a mixture combining 60 forward primers for TCR Vbeta segments and 13 reverse primers for TCR Jbeta segments was used. Amplification of the CDR3 region of rearranged TCR beta genes was performed with a multiplex PCR assay on genomic DNA. The Illumina HiSeq System was used to sequence the amplified TCR beta libraries as 87-base-pair reads. The study's own analysis went as follows. In a later analysis, tens of millions of unique TCR beta chains were counted across the roughly 670 repertoires, and around 10 million of these chains were shared by at least two donors. Raw reads were error-corrected and collapsed into unique sequences with a nearest-neighbor algorithm that merged closely related sequences to remove PCR and sequencing errors. Alignment of CDR3 sequences to IMGT reference sequences was used to assign V, D and J gene segments. For a sequence to be retained, a match of at least six nucleotides to both a V gene segment and a J gene segment was required. A rearrangement was called productive if the CDR3 had no stop codons and remained in frame with V and J, and every other rearrangement was called non-productive. Following IMGT convention, CDR3 was defined as the stretch from the second conserved V-encoded cysteine to the conserved J-encoded phenylalanine. Sequences without an unambiguous match to a single V gene segment were excluded from the earlier analysis of about 640 of the donors. An earlier analysis of several hundred of the donors called V segments functional above 56.7% productive rearrangements and segregating when the between-donor standard deviation exceeded 5%. A statistical classification framework was built to diagnose cytomegalovirus status from the catalog of TCR beta chain sequences. In a later analysis, TCR nucleotide sequences were compared against IMGT/GENE-DB human TR gene sequences so that V and J genes could be assigned. A later analysis assigned CDR3 sequences and most-parsimonious VDJ recombination scenarios with the TCRdist pipeline. A later analysis defined each TCR beta chain by its CDR3 amino acid sequence plus V-gene family, and excluded reads lacking a unique V-gene family. A later analysis removed 592 highly shared, low-generation-probability nucleotide sequences to deal with suspected cross-contamination and a sequencing artifact. For each public chain, a later analysis derived a clonal expansion index from normalized ranks of inferred template counts within each repertoire. Generation probabilities in a later analysis came from a VDJ recombination model fitted to out-of-frame rearrangements, and those results were checked against IGoR. A later analysis scored TCR-TCR, TCR-HLA and TCR-CMV co-occurrence with hypergeometric tests, applying a repertoire-size bias correction to TCR pairs. To estimate false discovery rates, a later analysis permuted the HLA or CMV assignments 20 times. In a later analysis, co-occurring TCRs were grouped using DBSCAN, and TCRdist sequence similarity was added for clustering within HLA-allele-positive subsets. Repertoires with fewer than 30,000 or more than 120,000 public chains, plus five repertoires with anomalous nucleotide sharing, were excluded from co-occurrence clustering. Sourced from immuneACCESS, this table was stored by TCRdb with only in-frame sequences that have V and J called. A share of the clones is absent; for the studies checked, an unresolved V gene accounts for under half, and the remainder has no known explanation. V, J and clone size were drawn from that table, and D and trimming were deduced from the DNA. The sample yields 100,000 to 150,000 clones; 80% were counted once. 1.2% of the sample is taken by the ten largest.

The cohort consisted of 600 to 750 healthy bone marrow donors. At the time of sampling, all cohort members were nominally healthy, though unrecorded immune exposures were likely present. The donor tested CMV seronegative and was one of the 352 seronegative cohort members. A peripheral blood sample was provided by each donor, and peripheral blood mononuclear cells were used for TCR beta sequencing. Genomic DNA was extracted from the blood cell samples with the Qiagen DNeasy Blood Extraction Kit. Results the study describes overall, beyond this receptor: In a later analysis, HLA-associated TCR beta chains were found to be more clonally expanded and to have lower generation probabilities than equally common non-associated chains. In a later analysis, several top co-occurrence clusters were reported to appear linked to parvovirus B19, influenza, CMV and Epstein-Barr virus. Only TCR beta chains were sequenced in this cohort, and the absence of alpha or paired-chain data limited detectable features. A cluster of highly shared sequence variants was judged likely to be a technical artifact of the sequencing pipeline. An earlier analysis of around 600 of the donors showed that most TCR beta V segments appeared in productive rearrangements either about 87% or about 30% of the time, which broadly matched IMGT annotations. According to a later genetic analysis, donors in an Asian-associated ancestry cluster had fewer N-insertions in productive TCRs than the approximately 690-donor mean. The 87-base-pair reads could not distinguish some IMGT-functional V segments, including TRBV6-2 and TRBV6-3, so those segments were excluded. According to a later analysis, TCR association rates differed among HLA loci, with DRB1 alleles showing the most associated TCRs and HLA-C alleles showing the fewest. In the study, about 150 TCR beta chains were listed as associated with cytomegalovirus. Strong co-occurrence of HLA alleles, especially DR and DQ, made assigning TCR associations to individual alleles difficult. Roughly 15 rarely observed V segments, including chromosome 9 orphons, were excluded from the earlier analysis of several hundred of the donors because counts were too low. A further reported finding was that TCR beta sequences accurately predicted the HLA-A and HLA-B alleles for most subjects in the first cohort. Cytomegalovirus status was reported to be diagnosed by the classifier with high specificity and sensitivity in both the original and validation cohorts. Because HLA typing was missing for some donors at each locus, association tests included only the typed subset. Most TCR sequences were seen in very few donors, while some public TCRs were found in many individuals. CMV serostatus was the only immune exposure information available for the cohort. V-gene and J-gene trimming of TCR beta chains was associated with a missense DCLRE1C variant in a later genetic analysis, and the association was replicated in an independent cohort. A later analysis associated about 17,000 TCR beta sequences with specific HLA alleles at a false discovery rate of 0.05. The authors suggested that the approach could potentially be extended to other disease states and immunological phenotypes. A few of the identified cytomegalovirus-associated TCR beta chains were confirmed in vitro to be specific for cytomegalovirus antigens. Correlated functional status among segregating V segments might be attributable to linkage disequilibrium, but an unknown experimental factor could not be ruled out. Roughly uniform sequencing depth across donors was assumed in presence/absence analyses, although this assumption may not hold. A later analysis found that most CMV-associated TCR beta chains appeared HLA-restricted, with HLA associations seemingly driven largely by CMV exposure.

The CDR3 measures 15 amino acids from cysteine to phenylalanine. CDR3 DNA is the only sequence kept; it has 45 bases, read in frame from the first base. The germline V end is reduced by 0 bases and the J end by 3 bases; junction bases left unmatched: 4. For CDR1 and CDR2, the germline V gene lists SGDLS and YYNGEE. In the case of this clone: This receptor's antigen is unknown. No quality values exist for individual bases; no much larger clone is one base distant.

Sequencing was carried out using PBMCs. The V gene is TRBV9 and the J gene is TRBJ2-7; 9 central nucleotides agree with TRBD2. The sequence was obtained from a female donor in good health and CMV-seronegative. The DNA sequence is TGTGCCAGCAGCGTAGGGCTAGCGGGAAGCTACGAGCAGTACTTC. The encoded protein is CASSVGLAGSYEQYF.